One TCR beta chain is described in this entry. Its target is not known. Sequencing was performed with immunoSEQ multiplex PCR; in TCRdb, only in-frame clones are kept and a portion is missing. The repertoire includes 120,000 to 150,000 clones, approximately 88% of them detected once, and more than 12% sits in the top ten. The data were obtained in a study of T cell responses to AZD1222 COVID-19 vaccine. Study conclusions and caveats: Elevations in Spike-specific TCR breadth and depth followed administration of two AZD1222 doses.

The sequence came from an adult in good health. The starting material was peripheral blood, obtained on day 0 of AZD1222 vaccination.

CDR3 coding DNA: TGCGCCAGCAGCTTGCAAGGCAGGGGTAATGAAAAACTGTTTTTT. This gives the protein CASSLQGRGNEKLFF. The chain carries TRBV5-1 and TRBJ1-4; D might be TRBD1 (6 bases). Per germline, CDR1 SGHRS and CDR2 YFSETQ. Trimming shortened V by 1 base and J by 4 bases, and 11 bases separated the two germline ends. This CDR3 spans 15 amino acids.